Presented here are 8 T cell receptor beta chains from one specimen sequenced in a study of PD-1 blockade in mismatch repair-deficient tumors. Method: immunoSEQ multiplex PCR; TCRdb's copy keeps in-frame clones and lacks some. The sample records about 84,000 clones, roughly 80% being singletons. The sample was peripheral blood, taken 12 weeks after starting pembrolizumab. These receptors all come from an adult with mismatch repair-deficient cancer.

This rearrangement joins TRBV27 to TRBJ1-4; no clear D gene. Germline values: CDR1 MNHEY, CDR2 SMNVEV (reference sequence). This CDR3 is 17 amino acids long. Trimming removed 2 bases at V and 0 bases at J, with 13 bases between. The CDR3 spells CASSLDAHSATNEKLFF. In DNA form, the CDR3 reads TGTGCCAGCAGTTTAGATGCCCACAGTGCAACTAATGAAAAACTGTTTTTT.

The chain combines TRBV18 with TRBJ2-5, with 7 nucleotides matching TRBD2. CDR3 length: 14 amino acids. After removal of 5 bases from V and 5 bases from J, the junction contained 8 bases not matched to a gene. CDR1 and CDR2 (germline): KGHSH, LQKENI. The CDR3 loop reads CASSIPGGRETQYF. The CDR3 DNA is TGTGCCAGCTCAATCCCGGGAGGCCGGGAGACCCAGTACTTC.

The chain employs TRBV9 and TRBJ2-7, with TRBD1 matching over 9 bases. CDR1 SGDLS and CDR2 YYNGEE come from the germline V gene. V trimming: 2 bases; J trimming: 5 bases; junction bases outside the gene matches: 8. The CDR3 runs to 15 residues. The CDR3 region has the DNA TGTGCCAGCAGCGTGTACCCGGGACAGGGAAACGAGCAGTACTTC. Translation: CASSVYPGQGNEQYF.

This clone was observed a few times. The genes are TRBV11-2 and TRBJ1-2, with TRBD1 identical over 11 bases. The ends lost 5 bases at V and 3 bases at J; junction bases unmatched: 5. Germline loops: CDR1 SGHAT, CDR2 FQNNGV. This CDR3 region has 15 residues. In DNA, the CDR3 is TGTGCCAGCAGCCCGGGGGACAGGGGGGACTATGGCTACACCTTC. Its protein is CASSPGDRGDYGYTF.

The V call is TRBV27, the J call TRBJ2-7; 8 bases are a match to TRBD1. V lost 5 bases and J lost 2; bases outside the gene matches: 8. The CDR3 totals 15 residues. The V gene's germline CDR1 is MNHEY and CDR2 SMNVEV (reference sequence). The CDR3 protein is CASSVRTGPTYEQYF. CDR3 bases: TGTGCCAGCAGTGTCCGGACAGGGCCAACCTACGAGCAGTACTTC.

V is TRBV9 and J is TRBJ1-2; a weak D match, TRBD1 (5 bases). Germline CDR1 SGDLS, CDR2 YYNGEE. V lost 0 bases and J lost 6, with 12 bases in between. The length of the CDR3 is 14 residues. In DNA, the CDR3 is TGTGCCAGCAGCGTAGATTCAGGGATACATGGCTACACCTTC. It is translated as CASSVDSGIHGYTF.

This clone showed up just once. V and J are TRBV5-4 and TRBJ2-1; 7 bases are a match to TRBD2. J gave up 1 base and V 8 bases, and 12 bases lay outside the gene matches. The CDR3 spans 16 residues. Germline V gives CDR1 SGHNT, CDR2 YYREEE (reference sequence). Written as DNA, the CDR3 is TGTGCCAGTTCAAAGCGGGACTCCGCGTCCTACAATGAGCAGTTCTTC. It is translated as CASSKRDSASYNEQFF. The whole variable domain, filled in from reference TRBV5-4 and TRBJ2-1, reads ETGVTQSPTHLIKTRGQQVTLRCSSQSGHNTVSWYQQALGQGPQFIFQYYREEENGRGNFPPRFSGLQFPNYSSELNVNALELDDSALYLCASSKRDSASYNEQFFGPGTRLTVL.

The chain combines TRBV11-2 with TRBJ2-1; no firm D call. In germline, CDR1 is SGHAT, CDR2 FQNNGV. The length of the CDR3 is 14 residues. V was trimmed by 4 bases and J by 5 bases, leaving 12 bases between them. CDR3 region: CASSYSGSNNEQFF. CDR3 sequence (DNA): TGTGCCAGCAGCTATAGTGGAAGTAACAATGAGCAGTTCTTC.